This TCR beta chain was captured by sequencing in a study of CXCR3-negative and CXCR3-positive naive CD8 T cells. The authors prepared UMI-labeled TRB cDNA libraries by 5' RACE. From the 5' RACE reads, TCRdb lists one entry per CDR3 protein and no DNA. The sample has about 63,000 distinct CDR3 sequences; the top ten hold roughly 4.4%. As concerns this clonotype: Its antigen is unknown.

The study sorted every CD8+ T cell subset in triplicate at 270,000 or so cells each. CDR3 length: 16 residues. CDR1 and CDR2 (germline): LGHDT, YNNKEL (reference sequence). Overall study findings and caveats: CXCR3-positive naive cells had more hydrophobic TRB CDR3s than CXCR3-negative naive cells. For memory CD8+ cells diversity was much lower, but both naive subsets had comparably high diversity.

The clonotype comes from a human donor in good health. Some clones in this sample may be carry-over from other donors' samples. The chain carries TRBV3-1 and TRBJ2-1; TCRdb's D call of TRBD1 is untestable without DNA. Sequencing was carried out using naive CXCR3+ CD8+ T cells from blood. Regarding subset: CD45RO-CCR7+CD27+CD95- naive CD8+ T cells expressing CXCR3 (TNR3+). CDR3 in amino acids: CASSQDISGGPNEQFF.